This TCR beta chain was captured by sequencing in a study of blood T cell repertoires in COVID-19. Using immunoSEQ multiplex PCR, the repertoire was profiled, and TCRdb retains in-frame clones only, with some absent. This table holds about 170,000 clones, 70% to 90% found once. Trimming took 4 bases from V and 5 from J; bases not matched to a gene: 11. Germline V gives CDR1 SQVTM, CDR2 ANQGSEA. This CDR3 has 14 amino acids. V and J are TRBV29-1 and TRBJ2-7, with 7 nucleotides matching TRBD2. Input material: peripheral blood. This sequence was found in a man in his forties who had recovered from COVID-19. The CDR3 reads CSVVLWEGVHEQYF. The CDR3 nucleotides read TGCAGCGTTGTGTTGTGGGAGGGCGTCCACGAGCAGTACTTC.